This is a list of T cell receptor beta chains from one sample in a study of cytomegalovirus exposure and HLA in healthy donors. Profiling relied on immunoSEQ multiplex PCR, and the TCRdb table lists in-frame clones only, not all of them. The sample carries fewer than 250,000 clones, 87% recorded once. Sequenced input: PBMCs. The source of these receptors is a boy aged 2-15 years in good health and CMV-seronegative. CDR3s include the opening cysteine and the closing phenylalanine or tryptophan. Fields, in order: D gene, V gene, clone size, J gene, CDR3 DNA, CDR3 protein. The D gene is left open where the match is weak. Clone sizes are given selectively: once, few, many, or a class where the clone is expanded.

D: TRBD1
V: TRBV10-2
size: -
J: TRBJ1-1
DNA: TGCGCCAGCAGTGAGTACAGGGGAGCTGAAGCTTTCTTT
CDR3: CASSEYRGAEAFF

D: TRBD1
V: TRBV15
size: -
J: TRBJ2-7
DNA: TGTGCCACCAGAGGTCGGACAGGTGGTTTGCGCGAGCAGTACTTC
CDR3: CATRGRTGGLREQYF

D: TRBD2
V: TRBV29-1
size: -
J: TRBJ2-1
DNA: TGCAGCGTAGCCGGGACTAGCGGGAGGATACAGTTCTTC
CDR3: CSVAGTSGRIQFF

D: -
V: TRBV7-2
size: -
J: TRBJ1-1
DNA: TGTGCCAGCAGCCGCGACACTTACGTGGCTTTCTTT
CDR3: CASSRDTYVAFF

D: -
V: TRBV5-4
size: -
J: TRBJ1-3
DNA: TGTGCCAGCAGCTTTGCGGGCGCGGGAAGAAACACCATATATTTT
CDR3: CASSFAGAGRNTIYF

D: TRBD1
V: TRBV19
size: -
J: TRBJ2-3
DNA: TGTGCCAGTAGTACTGGACAGGCTCCAATACTTTTT
CDR3: CASSTGQAPILF

D: TRBD1
V: TRBV5-1
size: -
J: TRBJ1-2
DNA: TGCGCCAGCACCGAACTCACAGGGGGCGCGAACTATGGCTACACCTTC
CDR3: CASTELTGGANYGYTF

D: -
V: TRBV19
size: -
J: TRBJ1-6
DNA: TGTGCCAGTAGTAACAGGGAGGGGTATAATTCACCCCTCCACTTT
CDR3: CASSNREGYNSPLHF

D: -
V: TRBV7-2
size: -
J: TRBJ2-3
DNA: TGTGCCAGCAGCTTAGCTTTTCGAGGGGATACGCAGTATTTT
CDR3: CASSLAFRGDTQYF

D: -
V: TRBV19
size: -
J: TRBJ1-3
DNA: TGTGCCAGCCGGCCCCGAGGAGGATCTGGAAACACCATATATTTT
CDR3: CASRPRGGSGNTIYF

D: TRBD1
V: TRBV28
size: once
J: TRBJ2-7
DNA: TGTGCCAGCAGTTCACCGGGACAGGTCTACGAGCAGTACTTC
CDR3: CASSSPGQVYEQYF

D: TRBD2
V: TRBV5-4
size: -
J: TRBJ2-1
DNA: TGTGCCAGCAGCTTGGGCGGGGAGCGGGGGGGCCTCAATGAGCAGTTCTTC
CDR3: CASSLGGERGGLNEQFF

D: -
V: TRBV19
size: -
J: TRBJ2-3
DNA: TGTGCCAGTAGTACCCCAGGGCCGGCCCACACAGATACGCAGTATTTT
CDR3: CASSTPGPAHTDTQYF

D: -
V: TRBV30
size: -
J: TRBJ1-1
DNA: TGTGCCTGGAGTGTGGGGGGAGAAGCTTTCTTT
CDR3: CAWSVGGEAFF